A single sample gave rise to the 5 T cell receptor beta chains below, sequenced in a study of cytomegalovirus exposure and HLA in healthy donors (dated by TCRdb to 2016 to 2017). Library generation was performed with the immunoSEQ multiplex PCR assay. The multiplex PCR relied on a mix of 60 forward primers for TCR Vbeta segments and 13 reverse primers for TCR Jbeta segments. TCRdb obtained this table from immuneACCESS and retained in-frame rearrangements with V and J assigned. These tables miss some clones; where compared with another copy, unresolved V genes account for less than half of the shortfall, and the remainder is unexplained. This sample comprises under 200,000 clones, 75% to 90% of them detected only once. Of the sample, about 4.4% falls within the top ten clones. The sequenced sample consisted of PBMCs. These receptors were collected from a woman aged 45-60 years in good health and CMV-seropositive.

This clone was counted only a few times. V and J are TRBV14 and TRBJ2-1; TRBD2 agrees at 7 bases. The CDR3 has 15 amino acids. V shed 2 bases, J shed 2 bases, and the junction held 3 bases outside the gene matches. Germline V lookup: CDR1 SGHDN, CDR2 FVKESK. CDR3 coding DNA: TGTGCCAGCAGCCAACCCGGGGGGACCTACAATGAGCAGTTCTTC. Residues: CASSQPGGTYNEQFF.

V usage is TRBV7-2 and J usage is TRBJ2-1, with D possibly being TRBD1 (7 bases). This CDR3 is 15 amino acids long. Trimming stripped 6 bases from V and 7 bases from J, with 19 bases between. Germline V gene data show CDR1 as SGHTA and CDR2 as FQGNSA. For the CDR3, the DNA is TGTGCCAGCAGGCGTGGGGGGACAGATCGGAATGAGCAGTTCTTC. This translates into CASRRGGTDRNEQFF.

This rearrangement joins TRBV25-1 to TRBJ2-1, with TRBD2 matching over 12 bases. The trim removed 7 bases at V and 3 bases at J, leaving 1 base unmatched. Germline V lookup: CDR1 MGHDK, CDR2 SYGVNS. The length of the CDR3 is 14 residues. The CDR3 is CASTTSGGYNEQFF. The CDR3 DNA reads TGTGCCAGCACGACTAGCGGGGGCTACAATGAGCAGTTCTTC.

The chain links TRBV7-3 to TRBJ2-5, with D tentatively TRBD2 (5 bases). V was trimmed by 4 bases and J by 7 bases, leaving 13 bases between them. Germline-derived CDR1 and CDR2 are SGHTA and FQGTGA. The CDR3 extends over 13 amino acids. CDR3 sequence (DNA): TGTGCCAGCAGCTCCCGGGCCGAGGGGACCCAGTACTTC. It specifies CASSSRAEGTQYF. Full variable domain (remainder filled in from reference TRBV7-3 and TRBJ2-5): GAGVSQTPSNKVTEKGKYVELRCDPISGHTALYWYRQSLGQGPEFLIYFQGTGAADDSGLPNDRFFAVRPEGSVSTLKIQRTERGDSAVYLCASSSRAEGTQYFGPGTRLLVL.

This clone has a single count. V gene TRBV2 combines with J gene TRBJ2-3; D call uncertain. V was pared by 0 bases and J by 2 bases, with 9 bases between. CDR3 length equals 15 residues. CDR1 and CDR2 (germline): SNHLY, FYNNEI. CDR3 coding DNA: TGTGCCAGCAGTGAAGCTAAACTTTTCACAGATACGCAGTATTTT. Translated, it gives CASSEAKLFTDTQYF.